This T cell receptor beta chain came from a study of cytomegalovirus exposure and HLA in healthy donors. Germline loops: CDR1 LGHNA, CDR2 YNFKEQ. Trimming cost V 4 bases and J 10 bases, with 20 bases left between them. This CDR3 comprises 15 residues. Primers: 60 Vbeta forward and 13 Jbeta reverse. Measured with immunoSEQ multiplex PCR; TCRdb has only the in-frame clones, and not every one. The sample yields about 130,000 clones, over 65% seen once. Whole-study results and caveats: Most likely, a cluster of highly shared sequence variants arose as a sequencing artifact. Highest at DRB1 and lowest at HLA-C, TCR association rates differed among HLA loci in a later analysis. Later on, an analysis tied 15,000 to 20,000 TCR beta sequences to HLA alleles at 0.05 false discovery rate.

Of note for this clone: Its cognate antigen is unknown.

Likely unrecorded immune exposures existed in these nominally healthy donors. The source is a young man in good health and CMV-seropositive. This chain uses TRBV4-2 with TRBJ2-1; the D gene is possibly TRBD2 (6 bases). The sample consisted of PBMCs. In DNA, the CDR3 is TGTGCCAGCAGCCCCACCGGGACTCTAATGGGGGAGCAGTTCTTC. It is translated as CASSPTGTLMGEQFF.